These T cell receptor beta chains were read from a single sample in a study of HIV-infected patients and healthy controls. TCRdb independently ran MiXCR on the 5' RACE reads; one entry per CDR3 protein. The sample yields around 18,000 distinct CDR3 sequences, roughly 15% seen once. The source material was CD8+ T cells from blood. Source of these receptors: a human donor in good health. Both conserved end residues are part of each CDR3. A D gene is named only where the DNA matches it firmly. Rows may omit the clone size; those that give it use once, few, many or a size class.

>TRBV2|.|TRBJ1-2|.
CASSEGDPSF
TGTGCCAGCAGTGAAGGGGACCCCTCCTTC
>TRBV11-2|many|TRBJ1-5|TRBD1
CASSQGQPNQPQHF
TGTGCCAGCAGCCAGGGACAGCCGAATCAGCCCCAGCATTTT
>TRBV13|.|TRBJ2-7|.
CASSIWDTTYEQYF
TGTGCCAGCAGCATATGGGACACCACCTACGAGCAGTACTTC
>TRBV12-5|many|TRBJ2-1|.
CASGLQMSYNEQFF
TGTGCTAGTGGTTTGCAGATGTCCTACAATGAGCAGTTCTTC
>TRBV12-3/TRBV12-4|many|TRBJ1-1|.
CASKSGPNTEAFF
TGTGCCAGCAAATCGGGCCCAAACACTGAAGCTTTCTTT
>TRBV15|many|TRBJ1-1|.
CATGGPEAFF
TGTGCCACTGGGGGGCCTGAAGCTTTCTTT
>TRBV3-1|few|TRBJ2-1|.
CASSHLTYNEQFF
TGTGCCAGCAGCCATCTCACCTACAATGAGCAGTTCTTC
>TRBV9|many|TRBJ2-3|.
CASSVELGASTDTQYF
TGTGCCAGCAGCGTAGAGCTAGGTGCTAGCACAGATACGCAGTATTTT
>TRBV9|many|TRBJ1-2|TRBD1
CASSGQGEGGEYGYTF
TGTGCCAGCAGCGGACAGGGAGAAGGGGGGGAATATGGCTACACCTTC
>TRBV7-2|many|TRBJ1-5|TRBD1
CASSPTGGGQPQHF
TGTGCCAGCAGCCCCACAGGGGGCGGGCAGCCCCAGCATTTT
>TRBV7-9|.|TRBJ2-1|.
CASSAYNEQFF
TGTGCCAGCAGCGCGTACAATGAGCAGTTCTTC